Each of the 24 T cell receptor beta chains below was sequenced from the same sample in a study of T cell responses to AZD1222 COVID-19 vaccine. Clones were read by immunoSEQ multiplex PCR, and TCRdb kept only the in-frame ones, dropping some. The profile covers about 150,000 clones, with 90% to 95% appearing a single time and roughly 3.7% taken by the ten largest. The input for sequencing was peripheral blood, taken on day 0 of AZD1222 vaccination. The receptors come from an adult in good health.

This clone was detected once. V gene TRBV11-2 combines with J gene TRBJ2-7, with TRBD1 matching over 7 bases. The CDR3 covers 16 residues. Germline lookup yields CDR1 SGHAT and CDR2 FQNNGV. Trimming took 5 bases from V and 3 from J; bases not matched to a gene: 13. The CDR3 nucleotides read TGTGCCAGCAGCACCCACAGGGGCCCGAGAGACTACGAGCAGTACTTC. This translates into CASSTHRGPRDYEQYF.

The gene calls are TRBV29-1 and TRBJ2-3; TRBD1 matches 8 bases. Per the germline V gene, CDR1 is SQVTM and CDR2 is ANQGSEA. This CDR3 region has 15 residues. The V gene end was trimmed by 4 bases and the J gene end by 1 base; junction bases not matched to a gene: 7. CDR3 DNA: TGCAGCGTTGTTCAACCGGGACAGGGCACAGATACGCAGTATTTT. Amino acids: CSVVQPGQGTDTQYF.

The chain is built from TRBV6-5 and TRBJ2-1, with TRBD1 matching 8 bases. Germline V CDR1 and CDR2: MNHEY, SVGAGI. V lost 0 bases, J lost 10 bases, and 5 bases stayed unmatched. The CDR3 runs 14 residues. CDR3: CASSYSWTGPEQFF. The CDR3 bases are TGTGCCAGCAGTTACTCCTGGACAGGGCCGGAGCAGTTCTTC.

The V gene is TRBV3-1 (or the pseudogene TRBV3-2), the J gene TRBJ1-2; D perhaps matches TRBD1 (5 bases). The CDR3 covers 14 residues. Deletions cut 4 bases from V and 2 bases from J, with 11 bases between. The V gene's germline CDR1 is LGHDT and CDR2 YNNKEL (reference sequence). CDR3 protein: CASSREGRNYGYTF. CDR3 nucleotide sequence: TGTGCCAGCAGCCGGGAGGGACGGAACTATGGCTACACCTTC.

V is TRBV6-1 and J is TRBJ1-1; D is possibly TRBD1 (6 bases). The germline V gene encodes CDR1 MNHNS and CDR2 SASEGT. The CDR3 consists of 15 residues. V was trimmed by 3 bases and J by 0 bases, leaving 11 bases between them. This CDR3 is CASSDGGGVNTEAFF. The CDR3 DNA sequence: TGTGCCAGCAGTGACGGAGGGGGGGTGAACACTGAAGCTTTCTTT.

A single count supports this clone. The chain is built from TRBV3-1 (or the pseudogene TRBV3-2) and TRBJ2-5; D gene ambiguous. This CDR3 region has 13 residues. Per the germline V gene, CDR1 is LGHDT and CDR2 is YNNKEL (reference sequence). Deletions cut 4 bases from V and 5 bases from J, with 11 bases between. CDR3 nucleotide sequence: TGTGCCAGCAGCCGAAGGAGTAGGGAGACCCAGTACTTC. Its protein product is CASSRRSRETQYF.

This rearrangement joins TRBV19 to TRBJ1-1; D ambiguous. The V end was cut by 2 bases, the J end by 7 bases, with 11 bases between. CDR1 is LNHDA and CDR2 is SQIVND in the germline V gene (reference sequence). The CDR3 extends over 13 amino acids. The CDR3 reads CASSIRSTFEAFF. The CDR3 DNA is TGTGCCAGTAGTATAAGGTCCACGTTTGAAGCTTTCTTT. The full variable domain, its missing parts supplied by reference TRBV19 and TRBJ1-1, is DGGITQSPKYLFRKEGQNVTLSCEQNLNHDAMYWYRQDPGQGLRLIYYSQIVNDFQKGDIAEGYSVSREKKESFPLTVTSAQKNPTAFYLCASSIRSTFEAFFGQGTRLTVV.

The CDR3 here is CASSHSGTMPYEQYF. The CDR3 DNA reads TGCGCCAGCAGCCACTCAGGGACGATGCCCTACGAGCAGTACTTC. The rearrangement links TRBV4-1 to TRBJ2-7, with D tentatively TRBD1 or TRBD2 (5 bases each). Germline assignment: CDR1 MGHRA and CDR2 YSYEKL. Trimming left V 3 bases short and J 2 bases short, with 14 bases between. The CDR3 sequence is 15 residues long.

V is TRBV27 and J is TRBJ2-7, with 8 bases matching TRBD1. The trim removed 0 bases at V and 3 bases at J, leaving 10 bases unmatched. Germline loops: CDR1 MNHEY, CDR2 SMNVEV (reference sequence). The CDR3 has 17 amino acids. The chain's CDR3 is CASSLSGSGQADYEQYF. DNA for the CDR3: TGTGCCAGCAGTTTATCGGGCTCGGGACAGGCAGACTACGAGCAGTACTTC.

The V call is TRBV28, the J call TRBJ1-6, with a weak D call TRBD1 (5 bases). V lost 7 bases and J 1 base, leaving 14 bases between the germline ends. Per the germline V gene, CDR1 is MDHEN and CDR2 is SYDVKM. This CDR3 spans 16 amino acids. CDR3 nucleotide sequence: TGTGCCAGCATTAATCAGGGTTTTTCCTATAATTCACCCCTCCACTTT. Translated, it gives CASINQGFSYNSPLHF.

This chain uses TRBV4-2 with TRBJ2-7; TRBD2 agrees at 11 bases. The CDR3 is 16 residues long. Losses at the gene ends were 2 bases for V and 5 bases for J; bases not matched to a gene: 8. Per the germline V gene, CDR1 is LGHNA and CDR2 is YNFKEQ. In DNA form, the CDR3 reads TGTGCCAGCAGCCAAATAGCGGGAGGGCTCGCCCACGAGCAGTACTTC. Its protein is CASSQIAGGLAHEQYF.

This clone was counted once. For the CDR3, the DNA is TGTGCCAGCAGTTTTGGACGCCCTGGGACCGGGGAGCTGTTTTTT. Translation gives CASSFGRPGTGELFF. The chain is built from TRBV28 and TRBJ2-2; no clear D. The CDR3 length is 15 residues. V was trimmed by 3 bases and J by 5 bases, leaving 13 bases between them. Germline V gene sequence: CDR1 MDHEN, CDR2 SYDVKM.

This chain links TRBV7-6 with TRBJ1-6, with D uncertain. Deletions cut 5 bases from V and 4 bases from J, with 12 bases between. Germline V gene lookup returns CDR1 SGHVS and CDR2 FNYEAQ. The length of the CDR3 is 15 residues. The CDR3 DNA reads TGTGCCAGCAGCGCAAGACGGGTTTATAATTCACCCCTCCACTTT. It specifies CASSARRVYNSPLHF.

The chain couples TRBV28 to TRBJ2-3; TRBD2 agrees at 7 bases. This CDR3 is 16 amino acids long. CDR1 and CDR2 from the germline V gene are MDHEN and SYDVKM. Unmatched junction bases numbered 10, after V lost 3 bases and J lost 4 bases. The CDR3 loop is CASSFVGLGSSDTQYF. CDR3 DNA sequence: TGTGCCAGCAGTTTTGTCGGACTAGGATCATCAGATACGCAGTATTTT.

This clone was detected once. In DNA form, the CDR3 reads TGCGCCAGCAGCCAAGATCCAAGCGGGAGGGGGACAGATACGCAGTATTTT. Translating gives CASSQDPSGRGTDTQYF. This chain links TRBV4-3 with TRBJ2-3, with 10 bases identical to TRBD2. This CDR3 spans 17 amino acids. Germline V gene lookup returns CDR1 LGHNA and CDR2 YSLEER. Germline trimming cut 0 bases from V and 3 bases from J; bases unmatched to any gene: 6.

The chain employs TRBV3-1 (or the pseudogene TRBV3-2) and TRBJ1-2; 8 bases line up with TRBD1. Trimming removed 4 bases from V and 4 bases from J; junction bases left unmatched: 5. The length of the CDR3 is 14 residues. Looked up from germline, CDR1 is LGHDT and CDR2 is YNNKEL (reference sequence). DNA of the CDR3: TGTGCCAGCAGCCCCAACAGGGGGGGCTATGGCTACACCTTC. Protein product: CASSPNRGGYGYTF.

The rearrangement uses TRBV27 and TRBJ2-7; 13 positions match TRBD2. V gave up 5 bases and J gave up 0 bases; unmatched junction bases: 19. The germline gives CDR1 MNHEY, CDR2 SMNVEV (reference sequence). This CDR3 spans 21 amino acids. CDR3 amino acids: CASSRTPWTSGSGPSSYEQYF. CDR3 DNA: TGTGCCAGCAGTAGGACCCCATGGACTAGCGGGAGTGGTCCCAGCTCCTACGAGCAGTACTTC.

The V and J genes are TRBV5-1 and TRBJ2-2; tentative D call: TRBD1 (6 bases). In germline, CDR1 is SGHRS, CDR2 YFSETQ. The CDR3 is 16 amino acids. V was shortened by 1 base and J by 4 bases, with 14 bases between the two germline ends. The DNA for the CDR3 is TGCGCCAGCAGCTTGCAGGTGGGGGCCGGCACCGGGGAGCTGTTTTTT. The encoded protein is CASSLQVGAGTGELFF.

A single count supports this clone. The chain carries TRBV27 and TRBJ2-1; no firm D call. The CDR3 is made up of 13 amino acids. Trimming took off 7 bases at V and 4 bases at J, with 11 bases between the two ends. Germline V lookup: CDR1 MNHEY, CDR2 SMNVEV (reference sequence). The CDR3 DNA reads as TGTGCCAGCAACATCTCCCTTTACAATGAGCAGTTCTTC. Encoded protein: CASNISLYNEQFF.

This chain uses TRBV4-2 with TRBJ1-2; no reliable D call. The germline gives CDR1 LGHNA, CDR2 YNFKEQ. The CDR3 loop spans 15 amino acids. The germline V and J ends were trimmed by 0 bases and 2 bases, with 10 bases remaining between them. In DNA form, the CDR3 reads TGTGCCAGCAGCCAAGATCCGGGAAGCAACTATGGCTACACCTTC. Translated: CASSQDPGSNYGYTF.

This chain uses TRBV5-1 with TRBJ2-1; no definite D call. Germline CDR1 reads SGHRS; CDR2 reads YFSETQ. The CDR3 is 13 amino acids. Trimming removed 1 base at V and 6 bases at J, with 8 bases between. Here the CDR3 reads CASSLIGGNEQFF. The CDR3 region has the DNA TGCGCCAGCAGCTTGATTGGCGGCAATGAGCAGTTCTTC.

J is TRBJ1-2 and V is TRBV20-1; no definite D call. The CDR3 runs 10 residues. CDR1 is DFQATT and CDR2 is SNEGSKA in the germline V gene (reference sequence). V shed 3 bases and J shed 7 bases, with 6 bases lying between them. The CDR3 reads CSASDPGYTF. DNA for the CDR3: TGCAGTGCTAGTGACCCTGGCTACACCTTC.

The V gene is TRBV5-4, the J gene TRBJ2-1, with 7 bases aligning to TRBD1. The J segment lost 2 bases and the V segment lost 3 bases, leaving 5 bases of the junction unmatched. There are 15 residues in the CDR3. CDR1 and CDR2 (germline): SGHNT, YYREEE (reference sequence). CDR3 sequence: CASSSTGDTYNEQFF. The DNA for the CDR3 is TGTGCCAGCAGCTCCACAGGGGACACCTACAATGAGCAGTTCTTC.

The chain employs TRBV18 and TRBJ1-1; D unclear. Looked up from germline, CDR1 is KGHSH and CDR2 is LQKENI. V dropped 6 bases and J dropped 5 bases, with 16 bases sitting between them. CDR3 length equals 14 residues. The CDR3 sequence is CASSYSPLGTEAFF. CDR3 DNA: TGTGCCAGCTCTTACAGCCCGCTGGGAACTGAAGCTTTCTTT.